This record looks at one TCR beta chain sequence and its context. This entry belongs to a study of T cell responses to AZD1222 COVID-19 vaccine. Clones were read by immunoSEQ multiplex PCR, and TCRdb kept only the in-frame ones, dropping some. The sample has 140,000 to 150,000 clones; around 83% are singletons. V dropped 4 bases and J dropped 0 bases, with 20 bases sitting between them. The length of the CDR3 is 18 residues. Germline V gene sequence: CDR1 SGDLS, CDR2 YYNGEE. The chain combines TRBV9 with TRBJ1-3; tentative D call: TRBD1 (6 bases). The TCR comes from an adult in good health. The sample consisted of peripheral blood, taken on day 0 of MenACWY control vaccination. The CDR3 sequence is CASSLPPGGPSSGNTIYF. CDR3 sequence (DNA): TGTGCCAGCAGCCTCCCCCCCGGGGGGCCAAGCTCTGGAAACACCATATATTTT.